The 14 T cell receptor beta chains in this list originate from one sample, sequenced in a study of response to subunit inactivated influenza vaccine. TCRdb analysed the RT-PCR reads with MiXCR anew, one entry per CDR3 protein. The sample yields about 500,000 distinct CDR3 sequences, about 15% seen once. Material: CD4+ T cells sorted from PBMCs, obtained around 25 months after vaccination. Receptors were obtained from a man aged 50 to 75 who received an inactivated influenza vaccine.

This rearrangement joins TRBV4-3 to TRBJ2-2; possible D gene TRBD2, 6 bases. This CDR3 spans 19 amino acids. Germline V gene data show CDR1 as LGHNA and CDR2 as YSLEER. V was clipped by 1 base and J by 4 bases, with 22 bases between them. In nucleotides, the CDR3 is TGCGCCAGCAGCCAAGGGTATCGCAGGCCCCCCGGGGGCACCGGGGAGCTGTTTTTT. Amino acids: CASSQGYRRPPGGTGELFF.

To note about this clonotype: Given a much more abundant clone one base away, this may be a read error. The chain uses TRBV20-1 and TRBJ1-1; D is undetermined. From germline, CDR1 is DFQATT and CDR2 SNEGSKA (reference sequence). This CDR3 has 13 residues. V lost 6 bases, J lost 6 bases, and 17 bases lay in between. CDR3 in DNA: TGCAGTGCCTCAAGGATAACTAGACCTGAAGCTTTCTTT. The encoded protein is CSASRITRPEAFF.

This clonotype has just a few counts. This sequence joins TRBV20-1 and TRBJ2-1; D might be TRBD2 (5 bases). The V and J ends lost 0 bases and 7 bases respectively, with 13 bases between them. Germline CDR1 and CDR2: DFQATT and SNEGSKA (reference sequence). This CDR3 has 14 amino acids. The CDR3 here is CSARDLRGPNEQFF. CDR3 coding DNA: TGCAGTGCTAGAGATCTACGAGGGCCAAATGAGCAGTTCTTC.

The CDR3 sequence: CASSPGLFYNEQFF. In DNA form, the CDR3 reads TGTGCCAGCAGCCCCGGACTTTTCTACAATGAGCAGTTCTTC. This chain uses TRBV7-2 with TRBJ2-1, with a weak D call TRBD2 (5 bases). V was cut by 5 bases and J by 3 bases, with 11 bases left in between. CDR1 and CDR2 from the germline V gene are SGHTA and FQGNSA. This CDR3 comprises 14 residues.

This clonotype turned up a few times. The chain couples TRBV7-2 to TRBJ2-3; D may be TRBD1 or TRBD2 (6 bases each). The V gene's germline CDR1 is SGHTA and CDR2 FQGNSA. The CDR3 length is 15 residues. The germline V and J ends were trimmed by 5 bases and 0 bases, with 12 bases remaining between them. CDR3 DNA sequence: TGTGCCAGCAGCCCGGGGGCAACTAGCACAGATACGCAGTATTTT. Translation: CASSPGATSTDTQYF.

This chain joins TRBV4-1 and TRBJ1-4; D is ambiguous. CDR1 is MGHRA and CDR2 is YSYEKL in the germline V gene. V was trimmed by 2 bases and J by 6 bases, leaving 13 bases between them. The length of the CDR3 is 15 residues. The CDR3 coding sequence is TGCGCCAGCAGCCAAATTTTGGGGTACGATGAAAAACTGTTTTTT. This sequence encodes CASSQILGYDEKLFF.

As DNA, the CDR3 is TGCGCCAGCAGCGGAACATTGGGGACATTCTCCTACGAGCAGTACTTC. It translates to CASSGTLGTFSYEQYF. This sequence joins TRBV5-1 and TRBJ2-7; D is perhaps TRBD1 (6 bases). Trimming stripped 4 bases from V and 0 bases from J, with 17 bases between. There are 16 residues in the CDR3. Germline V lookup: CDR1 SGHRS, CDR2 YFSETQ.

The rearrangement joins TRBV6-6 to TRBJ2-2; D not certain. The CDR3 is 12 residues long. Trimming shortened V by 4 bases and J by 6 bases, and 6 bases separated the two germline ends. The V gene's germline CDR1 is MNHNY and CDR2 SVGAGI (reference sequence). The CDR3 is CASSSMPGELFF. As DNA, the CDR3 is TGTGCCAGCAGTTCAATGCCCGGGGAGCTGTTTTTT.

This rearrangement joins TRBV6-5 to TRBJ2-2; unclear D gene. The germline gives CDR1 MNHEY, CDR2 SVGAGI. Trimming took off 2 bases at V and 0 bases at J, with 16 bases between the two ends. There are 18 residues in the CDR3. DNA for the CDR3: TGTGCCAGCAGTTACCGCCCTCCTATGAGGACGAACACCGGGGAGCTGTTTTTT. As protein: CASSYRPPMRTNTGELFF.

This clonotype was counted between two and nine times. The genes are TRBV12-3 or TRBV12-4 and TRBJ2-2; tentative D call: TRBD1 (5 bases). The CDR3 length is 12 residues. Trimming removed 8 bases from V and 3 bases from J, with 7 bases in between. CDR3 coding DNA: TGTGCCAGCCTCAGGGACACCGGGGAGCTGTTTTTT. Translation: CASLRDTGELFF.

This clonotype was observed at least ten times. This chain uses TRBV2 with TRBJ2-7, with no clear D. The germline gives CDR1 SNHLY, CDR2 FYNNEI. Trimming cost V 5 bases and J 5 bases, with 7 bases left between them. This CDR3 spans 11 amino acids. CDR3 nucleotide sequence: TGTGCCAGCAGTAACTGGAACGAGCAGTACTTC. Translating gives CASSNWNEQYF.

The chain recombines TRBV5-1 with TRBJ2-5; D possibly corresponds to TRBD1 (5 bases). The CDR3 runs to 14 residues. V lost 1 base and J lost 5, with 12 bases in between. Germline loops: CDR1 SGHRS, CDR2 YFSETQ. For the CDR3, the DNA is TGCGCCAGCAGCTTGACAGGTCCCCCTGAGACCCAGTACTTC. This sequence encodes CASSLTGPPETQYF.

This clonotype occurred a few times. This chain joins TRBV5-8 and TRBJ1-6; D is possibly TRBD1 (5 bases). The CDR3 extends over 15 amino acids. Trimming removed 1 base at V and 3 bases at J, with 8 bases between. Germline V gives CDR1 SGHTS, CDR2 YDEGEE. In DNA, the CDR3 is TGTGCCAGCAGCTTGTCAGGGATCTATAATTCACCCCTCCACTTT. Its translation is CASSLSGIYNSPLHF.

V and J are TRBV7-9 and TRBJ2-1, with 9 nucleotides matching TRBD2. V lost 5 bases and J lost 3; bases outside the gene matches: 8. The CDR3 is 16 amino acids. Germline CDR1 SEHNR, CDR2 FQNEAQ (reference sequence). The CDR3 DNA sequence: TGTGCCAGCAGCAGGTTTAGCGGGAGTGACTACAATGAGCAGTTCTTC. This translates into CASSRFSGSDYNEQFF.